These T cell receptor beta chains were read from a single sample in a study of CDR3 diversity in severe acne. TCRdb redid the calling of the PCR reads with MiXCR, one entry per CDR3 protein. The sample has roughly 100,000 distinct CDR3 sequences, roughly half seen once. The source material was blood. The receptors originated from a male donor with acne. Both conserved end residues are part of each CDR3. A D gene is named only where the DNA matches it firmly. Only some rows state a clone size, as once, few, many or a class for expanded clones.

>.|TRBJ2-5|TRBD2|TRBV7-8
CASSLPHRTSGFQETQYF
TGTGCCAGCAGCTTGCCCCACCGGACTAGCGGGTTTCAAGAGACCCAGTACTTC
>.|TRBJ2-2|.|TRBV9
CASSVGWGLSTGELFF
TGTGCCAGCAGCGTAGGGTGGGGGCTGAGCACCGGGGAGCTGTTTTTT
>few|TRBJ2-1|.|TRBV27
CASSLSAFSYNEQFF
TGTGCCAGCAGTTTATCCGCGTTCTCCTACAATGAGCAGTTCTTC
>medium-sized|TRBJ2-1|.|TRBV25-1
CASSDRAQEQFF
TGTGCCAGCAGTGACAGGGCACAAGAGCAGTTCTTC
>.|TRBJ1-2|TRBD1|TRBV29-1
CSVTGTGRNYGYTF
TGCAGCGTTACAGGGACAGGGAGGAACTATGGCTACACCTTC
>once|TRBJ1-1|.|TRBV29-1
CSVYDGPHAFF
TGCAGCGTGTACGACGGCCCGCATGCTTTCTTT
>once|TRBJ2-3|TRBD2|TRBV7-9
CASSKPGLATDTQYF
TGTGCCAGCAGCAAACCGGGACTAGCGACAGATACGCAGTATTTT
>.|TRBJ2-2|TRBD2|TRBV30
CAWSAGGDDTGELFF
TGTGCCTGGAGCGCGGGGGGGGACGACACCGGGGAGCTGTTTTTT
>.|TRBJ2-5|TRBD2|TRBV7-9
CASSLSGTIQETQYF
TGTGCCAGCAGCCTCTCCGGGACTATACAAGAGACCCAGTACTTC
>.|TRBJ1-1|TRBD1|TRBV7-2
CASSLESTGGYGTEAFF
TGTGCCAGCAGCTTAGAGTCGACAGGGGGCTACGGCACTGAAGCTTTCTTT
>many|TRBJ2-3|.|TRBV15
CATSSGIGGTDTQYF
TGTGCCACCAGCAGCGGGATAGGGGGCACAGATACGCAGTATTTT
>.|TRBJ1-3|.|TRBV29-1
CSVRYSLGNTIYF
TGCAGCGTTCGGTATTCTCTGGGAAACACCATATATTTT
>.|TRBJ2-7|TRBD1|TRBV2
CATTGGSSYEQYF
TGTGCCACCACAGGGGGTAGCTCCTACGAGCAGTACTTC
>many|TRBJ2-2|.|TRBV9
CASSVRGANTGELFF
TGTGCCAGCAGCGTTAGAGGGGCGAACACCGGGGAGCTGTTTTTT
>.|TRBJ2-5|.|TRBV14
CASSRGRDSVVTQYF
TGTGCCAGCAGCCGAGGCCGGGACTCAGTTGTGACCCAGTACTTC
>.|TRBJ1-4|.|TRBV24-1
CATIGRSLLMATSGGEKLFF
TGTGCCACCATCGGACGGAGCCTGCTAATGGCGACGTCGGGGGGCGAAAAACTGTTTTTT
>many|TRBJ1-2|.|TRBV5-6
CASSLAGPEGYTF
TGTGCCAGCAGCTTGGCAGGGCCGGAAGGCTACACCTTC
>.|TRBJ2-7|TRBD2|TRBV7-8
CASSLGLAGGTEQYF
TGTGCCAGCAGCCTCGGACTAGCGGGAGGGACCGAGCAGTACTTC
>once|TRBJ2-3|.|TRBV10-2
CASSYATGGTQYF
TGTGCCAGCAGTTACGCGACTGGGGGTACGCAGTATTTT
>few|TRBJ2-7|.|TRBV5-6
CASSLRGGTSEQYF
TGTGCCAGCAGCTTAAGGGGGGGTACGAGTGAGCAGTACTTC
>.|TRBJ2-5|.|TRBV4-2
CASSQGSGETQYF
TGTGCCAGCAGCCAAGGGTCGGGGGAGACCCAGTACTTC
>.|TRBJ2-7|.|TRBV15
CATSSDSFSYEQYF
TGTGCCACCAGCAGTGACAGTTTCTCCTACGAGCAGTACTTC
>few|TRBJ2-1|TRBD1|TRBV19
CASRRGRQGAYNEQFF
TGTGCCAGTAGGCGGGGCCGACAGGGGGCTTACAATGAGCAGTTCTTC
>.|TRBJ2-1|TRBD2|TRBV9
CASSAGTSGTKGEQFF
TGTGCCAGCAGCGCCGGGACTAGCGGGACAAAAGGGGAGCAGTTCTTC
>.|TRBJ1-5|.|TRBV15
CATSNRDNQPQHF
TGTGCCACCAGCAACAGAGACAATCAGCCCCAGCATTTT
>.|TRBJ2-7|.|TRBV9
CASRGASSSGELYF
TGTGCCAGCAGGGGGGCTAGCTCCAGCGGGGAGCTGTACTTC
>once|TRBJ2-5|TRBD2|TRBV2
CASSYSGRAPGETQYF
TGTGCCAGCAGTTATAGCGGGAGGGCCCCCGGGGAGACCCAGTACTTC
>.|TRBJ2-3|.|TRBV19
CASNGPPEDTQYF
TGTGCCAGTAACGGGCCCCCCGAGGATACGCAGTATTTT
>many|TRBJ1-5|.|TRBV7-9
CASSPGLGNQPQHF
TGTGCCAGCAGCCCGGGTTTGGGCAATCAGCCCCAGCATTTT
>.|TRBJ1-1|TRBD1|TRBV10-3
CAIRLTGGKAEAFF
TGTGCCATCAGACTAACAGGGGGCAAGGCTGAAGCTTTCTTT
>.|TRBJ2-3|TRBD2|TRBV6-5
CASSYPTSGRTDTQYF
TGTGCCAGCAGTTACCCGACTAGCGGGAGGACAGATACGCAGTATTTT
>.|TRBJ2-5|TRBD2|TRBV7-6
CASSSRAGGGETQYF
TGTGCCAGCAGCTCTAGGGCGGGAGGTGGAGAGACCCAGTACTTC
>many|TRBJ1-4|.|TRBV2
CASSKTSGSNEKLFF
TGTGCCAGCAGTAAAACCAGCGGCTCTAATGAAAAACTGTTTTTT
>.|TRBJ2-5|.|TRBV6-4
CASSPQGPQETQYF
TGTGCCAGCAGCCCCCAGGGCCCCCAAGAGACCCAGTACTTC
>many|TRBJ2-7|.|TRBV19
CASSTNDSPYEQYF
TGTGCCAGTAGTACCAACGACAGCCCCTACGAGCAGTACTTC
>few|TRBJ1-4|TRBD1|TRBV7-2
CASSLRTGDEKLFF
TGTGCCAGCAGCTTAAGGACAGGGGATGAAAAACTGTTTTTT
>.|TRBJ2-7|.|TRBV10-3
CASSLSKEQYF
TGTGCCAGCAGCCTCTCTAAAGAGCAGTACTTC
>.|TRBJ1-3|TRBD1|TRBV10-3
CAITPGQTGNTIYF
TGTGCCATCACTCCGGGACAGACGGGAAACACCATATATTTT
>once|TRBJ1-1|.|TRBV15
CATSYRTLDEQLLGGATSAEAFF
TGTGCCACCAGTTATCGGACTTTGGATGAGCAGTTACTAGGGGGGGCCACCTCGGCTGAAGCTTTCTTT
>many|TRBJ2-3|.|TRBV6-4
CASSDSGGTDTQYF
TGTGCCAGCAGTGACTCGGGGGGCACAGATACGCAGTATTTT
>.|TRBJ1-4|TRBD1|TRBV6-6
CASSYRQGSNEKLFF
TGTGCCAGCAGTTATCGACAGGGAAGCAATGAAAAACTGTTTTTT
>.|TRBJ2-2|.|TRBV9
CASSVSDGELFF
TGTGCCAGCAGCGTCTCGGATGGGGAGCTGTTTTTT
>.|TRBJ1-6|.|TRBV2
CASSFSGNSPLHF
TGTGCCAGCAGTTTCTCGGGAAATTCACCCCTCCACTTT
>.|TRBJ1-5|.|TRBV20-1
CSATTYGRMHQPQHF
TGCAGTGCTACCACTTACGGGAGGATGCATCAGCCCCAGCATTTT
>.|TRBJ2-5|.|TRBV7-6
CASSSGRQETQYF
TGTGCCAGCAGCTCGGGACGGCAAGAGACCCAGTACTTC
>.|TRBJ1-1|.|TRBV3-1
CASSLTDREAFF
TGTGCCAGCAGCCTAACTGACAGAGAAGCTTTCTTT
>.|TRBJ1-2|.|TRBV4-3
CASSRDQTASYGYTF
TGCGCCAGCAGCCGAGATCAAACAGCAAGTTATGGCTACACCTTC
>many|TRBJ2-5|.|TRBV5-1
CASSLGWETQYF
TGCGCCAGCAGCTTGGGTTGGGAGACCCAGTACTTC
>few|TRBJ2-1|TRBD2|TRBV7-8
CASSKTSGSSVGEQFF
TGTGCCAGCAGCAAAACTAGCGGGAGTTCGGTCGGTGAGCAGTTCTTC
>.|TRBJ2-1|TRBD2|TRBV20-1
CSAKLSGSTYNEQFF
TGCAGTGCTAAGCTTAGCGGGAGTACCTACAATGAGCAGTTCTTC
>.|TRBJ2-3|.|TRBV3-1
CASSQEPTDTQYF
TGTGCCAGCAGCCAAGAGCCGACAGATACGCAGTATTTT
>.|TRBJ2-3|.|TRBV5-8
CASSWDLSTDTQYF
TGTGCCAGCAGCTGGGACTTGAGCACAGATACGCAGTATTTT
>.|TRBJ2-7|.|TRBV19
CASSPEGGGEQYF
TGTGCCAGTAGTCCCGAGGGGGGCGGTGAGCAGTACTTC
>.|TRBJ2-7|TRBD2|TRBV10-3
CAIRPDAGDEQYF
TGTGCCATCAGACCGGATGCGGGAGACGAGCAGTACTTC
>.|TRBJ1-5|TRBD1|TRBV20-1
CSARGTGGDSNQPQHF
TGCAGTGCTAGGGGGACAGGGGGGGATAGCAATCAGCCCCAGCATTTT
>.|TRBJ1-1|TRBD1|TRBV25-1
CASRPGGADTEAFF
TGTGCCAGCAGGCCAGGGGGCGCAGACACTGAAGCTTTCTTT
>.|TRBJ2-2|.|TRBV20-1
CSARAGGAGELFF
TGCAGTGCTAGAGCGGGCGGGGCCGGGGAGCTGTTTTTT
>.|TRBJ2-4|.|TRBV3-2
CASSQGDRVAKNIQYF
TGTGCCAGCAGCCAAGGGGACAGGGTAGCCAAAAACATTCAGTACTTC
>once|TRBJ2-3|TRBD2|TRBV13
CASSSSTSGTDTQYF
TGTGCCAGCAGCTCCTCGACTAGCGGGACAGATACGCAGTATTTT